A selection of T cell receptor beta chains follows, all from one sample in a study of STAT5B mutations in CD4+ large granular lymphocyte leukemia. Generated by immunoSEQ multiplex PCR, the TCRdb table keeps only in-frame clones and is missing some. Of under 35,000 clones listed, 78% are singletons. Sequencing was performed on CD4+ T cells from blood buffy coats. All receptors come from a human donor in good health. The CDR3 runs from the conserved cysteine through the conserved F or W. Fields, in order: CDR3 protein, CDR3 DNA, V gene, J gene, clone size, D gene. The D gene is left open where the match is weak. Expanded clones are given a class, and other clones once, few, many or no size at all.

cdr3_aa: CASSLSEGAYEQYF
cdr3_nt: TGTGCCAGCAGCTTATCCGAGGGGGCCTACGAGCAGTACTTC
v_call: TRBV11-2
j_call: TRBJ2-7
clone_size: -
d_call: -

cdr3_aa: CASTVDRGAWREQFF
cdr3_nt: TGTGCCAGCACCGTCGACAGGGGAGCTTGGAGGGAGCAGTTCTTC
v_call: TRBV28
j_call: TRBJ2-1
clone_size: -
d_call: TRBD1

cdr3_aa: CASSPRTGGTEAFF
cdr3_nt: TGTGCCAGCAGCCCACGGACAGGGGGAACTGAAGCTTTCTTT
v_call: TRBV7-2
j_call: TRBJ1-1
clone_size: medium-sized
d_call: TRBD1

cdr3_aa: CASTGGTGLGNTIYF
cdr3_nt: TGTGCCAGCACTGGGGGGACAGGGTTGGGAAACACCATATATTTT
v_call: TRBV6-1
j_call: TRBJ1-3
clone_size: -
d_call: TRBD1

cdr3_aa: CASRTTGGSYNSPLHF
cdr3_nt: TGTGCCAGCAGAACGACAGGGGGCTCCTATAATTCACCCCTCCACTTT
v_call: TRBV28
j_call: TRBJ1-6
clone_size: -
d_call: TRBD1

cdr3_aa: CASSQDLRFSYEQYF
cdr3_nt: TGCGCCAGCAGCCAAGATTTGAGGTTCTCCTACGAGCAGTACTTC
v_call: TRBV4-3
j_call: TRBJ2-7
clone_size: -
d_call: -

cdr3_aa: CASSYSQGSGYTF
cdr3_nt: TGTGCCAGCAGTTACTCACAGGGGAGTGGCTACACCTTC
v_call: TRBV6-5
j_call: TRBJ1-2
clone_size: -
d_call: TRBD1

cdr3_aa: CASSLPTSGRYNNEQFF
cdr3_nt: TGTGCCAGCAGCTTACCGACTAGCGGGAGGTACAACAATGAGCAGTTCTTC
v_call: TRBV11-2
j_call: TRBJ2-1
clone_size: -
d_call: TRBD2

cdr3_aa: CASSPGLGIDEQFF
cdr3_nt: TGTGCCAGCTCACCGGGACTAGGTATCGATGAGCAGTTCTTC
v_call: TRBV18
j_call: TRBJ2-1
clone_size: -
d_call: TRBD2

cdr3_aa: CASSRMWGLDETQYF
cdr3_nt: TGTGCCAGCAGCCGGATGTGGGGTCTTGATGAGACCCAGTACTTC
v_call: TRBV4-2
j_call: TRBJ2-5
clone_size: -
d_call: -

cdr3_aa: CASSEGQGGNIQYF
cdr3_nt: TGTGCCAGCAGTGAAGGCCAGGGGGGAAACATTCAGTACTTC
v_call: TRBV6-1
j_call: TRBJ2-4
clone_size: -
d_call: -

cdr3_aa: CASSLRGGVQPQHF
cdr3_nt: TGTGCCAGCAGCTTAAGAGGGGGAGTTCAGCCCCAGCATTTT
v_call: TRBV7-8
j_call: TRBJ1-5
clone_size: -
d_call: -

cdr3_aa: CASSFFRNTEAFF
cdr3_nt: TGTGCCAGCAGTTTTTTCCGAAACACTGAAGCTTTCTTT
v_call: TRBV27
j_call: TRBJ1-1
clone_size: -
d_call: -

cdr3_aa: CASSLQGLSNQPQHF
cdr3_nt: TGTGCCAGCAGCTTACAGGGTCTGAGCAATCAGCCCCAGCATTTT
v_call: TRBV7-2
j_call: TRBJ1-5
clone_size: -
d_call: -

cdr3_aa: CASSGRDRGRKGNQPQHF
cdr3_nt: TGTGCCAGCAGTGGCCGGGACAGGGGGCGAAAAGGCAATCAGCCCCAGCATTTT
v_call: TRBV2
j_call: TRBJ1-5
clone_size: -
d_call: TRBD1

cdr3_aa: CASSLGMANYGYTF
cdr3_nt: TGTGCCAGCAGCTTAGGAATGGCAAACTATGGCTACACCTTC
v_call: TRBV7-2
j_call: TRBJ1-2
clone_size: -
d_call: -

cdr3_aa: CASSAQGDANQPQHF
cdr3_nt: TGTGCCAGCAGTGCACAGGGGGACGCCAATCAGCCCCAGCATTTT
v_call: TRBV6-1
j_call: TRBJ1-5
clone_size: -
d_call: TRBD1

cdr3_aa: CASSSLLQGDNQPQHF
cdr3_nt: TGTGCCAGTAGTAGCCTGCTACAGGGAGATAATCAGCCCCAGCATTTT
v_call: TRBV19
j_call: TRBJ1-5
clone_size: -
d_call: -

cdr3_aa: CASSTRENYEQYF
cdr3_nt: TGTGCCAGCAGTACCAGGGAGAACTACGAGCAGTACTTC
v_call: TRBV6-6
j_call: TRBJ2-7
clone_size: -
d_call: -

cdr3_aa: CASSAEYATYEQYF
cdr3_nt: TGTGCCAGCAGTGCAGAGTACGCAACCTACGAGCAGTACTTC
v_call: TRBV5-8
j_call: TRBJ2-7
clone_size: -
d_call: -

cdr3_aa: CASSLGIGGKNTGELFF
cdr3_nt: TGCGCCAGCAGCTTGGGTATTGGCGGGAAGAACACCGGGGAGCTGTTTTTT
v_call: TRBV5-1
j_call: TRBJ2-2
clone_size: -
d_call: -

cdr3_aa: CASSQLGVPGTQYF
cdr3_nt: TGCGCCAGCAGCCAACTCGGGGTCCCAGGTACGCAGTATTTT
v_call: TRBV4-1
j_call: TRBJ2-3
clone_size: -
d_call: -

cdr3_aa: CSVELDEQYF
cdr3_nt: TGCAGCGTTGAGTTGGACGAGCAGTACTTC
v_call: TRBV29-1
j_call: TRBJ2-7
clone_size: -
d_call: -

cdr3_aa: CASLRVRGGGEFF
cdr3_nt: TGTGCCAGCTTACGGGTACGAGGTGGGGGGGAGTTCTTC
v_call: TRBV6-5
j_call: TRBJ2-1
clone_size: -
d_call: TRBD2

cdr3_aa: CASSHTGVGLRELFF
cdr3_nt: TGTGCCAGCAGCCACACAGGGGTTGGTTTACGGGAGCTGTTTTTT
v_call: TRBV6-5
j_call: TRBJ2-2
clone_size: -
d_call: TRBD1

cdr3_aa: CASRLVWGQGSYEQYF
cdr3_nt: TGTGCCAGCAGGTTGGTCTGGGGACAGGGTTCCTACGAGCAGTACTTC
v_call: TRBV2
j_call: TRBJ2-7
clone_size: -
d_call: TRBD1

cdr3_aa: CASSFSGGAMDTQYF
cdr3_nt: TGCGCCAGCAGCTTTAGCGGGGGGGCAATGGATACGCAGTATTTT
v_call: TRBV5-1
j_call: TRBJ2-3
clone_size: -
d_call: TRBD2

cdr3_aa: CAISVQENTEAFF
cdr3_nt: TGTGCCATCAGTGTCCAGGAGAACACTGAAGCTTTCTTT
v_call: TRBV10-3
j_call: TRBJ1-1
clone_size: -
d_call: -

cdr3_aa: CASSKDEEPWPQHF
cdr3_nt: TGTGCCAGCAGCAAAGACGAGGAGCCCTGGCCCCAGCATTTT
v_call: TRBV21-1
j_call: TRBJ1-5
clone_size: -
d_call: -

cdr3_aa: CASSHVLPSGGSYEQYF
cdr3_nt: TGTGCCAGCTCACACGTTCTACCCTCGGGGGGCTCATACGAGCAGTACTTC
v_call: TRBV18
j_call: TRBJ2-7
clone_size: -
d_call: -

cdr3_aa: CASSDDRYQETQYF
cdr3_nt: TGTGCCAGCAGTGACGACAGGTACCAAGAGACCCAGTACTTC
v_call: TRBV25-1
j_call: TRBJ2-5
clone_size: -
d_call: -

cdr3_aa: CASSQTGARGGYTF
cdr3_nt: TGCGCCAGCAGCCAGACAGGGGCAAGAGGGGGCTACACCTTC
v_call: TRBV5-1
j_call: TRBJ1-2
clone_size: few
d_call: TRBD1

cdr3_aa: CASSLLGPDTQYF
cdr3_nt: TGTGCCAGCAGCTTGTTGGGCCCAGATACGCAGTATTTT
v_call: TRBV5-5
j_call: TRBJ2-3
clone_size: -
d_call: -

cdr3_aa: CASSKNLAGGSYEQYF
cdr3_nt: TGCGCCAGCAGCAAAAACCTAGCGGGGGGCTCCTACGAGCAGTACTTC
v_call: TRBV4-1
j_call: TRBJ2-7
clone_size: -
d_call: TRBD2

cdr3_aa: CASSDERRDQPQHF
cdr3_nt: TGTGCCAGCAGCGACGAGAGAAGGGATCAGCCCCAGCATTTT
v_call: TRBV7-2
j_call: TRBJ1-5
clone_size: few
d_call: -

cdr3_aa: CASSLELAGGVGNEQFF
cdr3_nt: TGTGCCAGCAGCTTAGAACTAGCGGGAGGGGTAGGGAATGAGCAGTTCTTC
v_call: TRBV7-7
j_call: TRBJ2-1
clone_size: -
d_call: TRBD2

cdr3_aa: CASSSGTPYEQYF
cdr3_nt: TGTGCCAGCAGCTCCGGGACACCATACGAGCAGTACTTC
v_call: TRBV7-2
j_call: TRBJ2-7
clone_size: once
d_call: -

cdr3_aa: CASSFQGAPGGPREQYF
cdr3_nt: TGTGCCAGCAGCTTTCAAGGGGCCCCGGGAGGGCCCAGGGAGCAGTACTTC
v_call: TRBV5-5
j_call: TRBJ2-7
clone_size: -
d_call: TRBD2

cdr3_aa: CASSHRDRLPEQYF
cdr3_nt: TGTGCCAGCTCGCACCGGGACAGGCTCCCCGAGCAGTATTTT
v_call: TRBV18
j_call: TRBJ2-3
clone_size: -
d_call: TRBD1

cdr3_aa: CASSPQGSETQYF
cdr3_nt: TGTGCCAGCTCGCCTCAGGGTTCAGAGACCCAGTACTTC
v_call: TRBV18
j_call: TRBJ2-5
clone_size: -
d_call: -

cdr3_aa: CASSLSPWEGYTF
cdr3_nt: TGTGCCAGCAGTTTATCCCCCTGGGAAGGCTACACCTTC
v_call: TRBV28
j_call: TRBJ1-2
clone_size: few
d_call: -

cdr3_aa: CSGQVRRNTEAFF
cdr3_nt: TGCAGCGGTCAGGTCAGGAGGAACACTGAAGCTTTCTTT
v_call: TRBV29-1
j_call: TRBJ1-1
clone_size: -
d_call: -

cdr3_aa: CSVERTSGRASGTDTQYF
cdr3_nt: TGCAGCGTTGAAAGGACTAGCGGGAGGGCCTCGGGCACAGATACGCAGTATTTT
v_call: TRBV29-1
j_call: TRBJ2-3
clone_size: -
d_call: TRBD2

cdr3_aa: CAWSVGVSGNTIYF
cdr3_nt: TGTGCCTGGAGTGTAGGAGTATCTGGAAACACCATATATTTT
v_call: TRBV30
j_call: TRBJ1-3
clone_size: -
d_call: -

cdr3_aa: CASSENSGRSDTQYF
cdr3_nt: TGCGCCAGCAGTGAGAATAGCGGGAGGTCAGATACGCAGTATTTT
v_call: TRBV10-1
j_call: TRBJ2-3
clone_size: -
d_call: TRBD2

cdr3_aa: CASSLGQGFYNEQFF
cdr3_nt: TGTGCCAGCAGCTTAGGACAGGGGTTTTACAATGAGCAGTTCTTC
v_call: TRBV5-4
j_call: TRBJ2-1
clone_size: -
d_call: TRBD1

cdr3_aa: CASSARLQETQYF
cdr3_nt: TGTGCCAGCAGCGCCCGGCTCCAAGAGACCCAGTACTTC
v_call: TRBV27
j_call: TRBJ2-5
clone_size: -
d_call: -

cdr3_aa: CAWSRSNQPRHF
cdr3_nt: TGTGCCTGGAGCCGTAGCAATCAGCCCCGGCATTTT
v_call: TRBV30
j_call: TRBJ1-5
clone_size: -
d_call: -

cdr3_aa: CASSLYSLWANEQFF
cdr3_nt: TGTGCCAGCAGCTTATACTCGCTTTGGGCTAATGAGCAGTTCTTC
v_call: TRBV7-6
j_call: TRBJ2-1
clone_size: -
d_call: -

cdr3_aa: CASSLQGDNSPLHF
cdr3_nt: TGTGCCAGCAGCTTGCAGGGGGATAATTCACCCCTCCACTTT
v_call: TRBV7-2
j_call: TRBJ1-6
clone_size: few
d_call: TRBD1

cdr3_aa: CAWSEVNQETQYF
cdr3_nt: TGTGCCTGGAGCGAGGTGAACCAAGAGACCCAGTACTTC
v_call: TRBV30
j_call: TRBJ2-5
clone_size: -
d_call: -

cdr3_aa: CASSLGNGNSPLHF
cdr3_nt: TGTGCCAGCAGCTTGGGGAATGGGAATTCACCCCTCCACTTT
v_call: TRBV7-9
j_call: TRBJ1-6
clone_size: -
d_call: -

cdr3_aa: CASSLTYQPQHF
cdr3_nt: TGTGCCAGCAGTTTAACTTATCAGCCCCAGCATTTT
v_call: TRBV28
j_call: TRBJ1-5
clone_size: -
d_call: -

cdr3_aa: CATGTLPHSGNTIYF
cdr3_nt: TGTGCCACCGGGACACTTCCACACTCTGGAAACACCATATATTTT
v_call: TRBV6-1
j_call: TRBJ1-3
clone_size: -
d_call: -

cdr3_aa: CASSPYPGTGQVHQPQHF
cdr3_nt: TGCGCCAGCAGCCCCTACCCTGGGACAGGGCAAGTTCATCAGCCCCAGCATTTT
v_call: TRBV5-1
j_call: TRBJ1-5
clone_size: -
d_call: TRBD1

cdr3_aa: CASSLPQETQYF
cdr3_nt: TGTGCCAGCAGTTTACCCCAAGAGACCCAGTACTTC
v_call: TRBV28
j_call: TRBJ2-5
clone_size: -
d_call: -

cdr3_aa: CASSQNVRDGKDEQYF
cdr3_nt: TGTGCCAGCTCACAAAACGTGCGGGATGGGAAGGACGAGCAGTACTTC
v_call: TRBV18
j_call: TRBJ2-7
clone_size: -
d_call: -

cdr3_aa: CASSGGTVLTGELFF
cdr3_nt: TGTGCCAGCAGTGGGGGGACAGTACTCACCGGGGAGCTGTTTTTT
v_call: TRBV27
j_call: TRBJ2-2
clone_size: -
d_call: -

cdr3_aa: CASYSGTALYTF
cdr3_nt: TGTGCCAGTTATTCCGGGACAGCTCTCTACACCTTC
v_call: TRBV19
j_call: TRBJ1-2
clone_size: once
d_call: TRBD1